This T cell receptor beta chain originates from a study of beta chain features in type 1 diabetes. About the study: The patients were much like the healthy donors in age, gender and cell yields. Whole-study findings and limits: An over-representation of cells with high TCR expression could result from cDNA sequencing.

Each donor gave one heparinised blood draw averaging about 116 mL. The authors reverse transcribed all of the isolated RNA, so sequencing captured expressed TCRB transcripts. Here immunoSEQ multiplex PCR was the method, and the copy in TCRdb shows in-frame clones only, minus some. The sample includes some 410,000 clones, approximately 15% of them seen just once. Only a few counts were recorded for this clone. Its antigen is not identified. Trimming at V came to 2 bases and at J to 1 base, leaving 11 bases not matched to a gene. Germline V gene data show CDR1 as SGHVS and CDR2 as FNYEAQ. CDR3 size: 17 residues.

Sequencing was done on a sample of naive CD4+ T cells from blood. This chain uses TRBV7-6 with TRBJ2-7; 7 bases map to TRBD1. The TCR originated in a man aged 30 to 39 in good health. The CDR3 loop is CASSLLVAGGVSYEQYF. DNA for the CDR3: TGTGCCAGCAGCTTACTGGTCGCAGGGGGAGTTTCCTACGAGCAGTACTTC.